This T cell receptor beta chain was sequenced in a study of beta chain features in type 1 diabetes. The study, taken as a whole, reports: Compared with healthy donors, patients appeared to share more similar naive, central memory and regulatory TCRB repertoires.

Germline values: CDR1 SGHAT, CDR2 FQDESV (reference sequence). Deletions cut 4 bases from V and 7 bases from J, with 8 bases between. CDR3 size: 11 residues. This clone was observed a handful of times. What it binds is unknown. The entirety of the isolated RNA underwent reverse transcription, so expressed TCRB transcripts were sequenced. Some clones are missing from TCRdb's copy, which holds only in-frame ones; the method was immunoSEQ multiplex PCR. The sample lists 160,000 or so clones, around 10% occurring once. The chain combines TRBV11-1 with TRBJ2-7, with D hard to call. The sample consisted of central memory CD4+ T cells from blood. This clonotype was obtained from a man aged 18 to 30 in good health. The CDR3 region is CASSSAEEQYF. DNA for the CDR3: TGTGCCAGCAGCTCGGCAGAGGAGCAGTACTTC.